This T cell receptor beta chain appears in the sequencing data of a study of response to subunit inactivated influenza vaccine. Via MiXCR, TCRdb re-called the RT-PCR reads, giving one row per CDR3 protein. This repertoire shows 450,000 to 550,000 distinct CDR3 sequences, around 25% found once; its top ten account for 1.5% to 2%. V lost 8 bases to trimming and J lost 5 bases; unmatched junction nucleotides: 12. The CDR3 sequence is 14 residues long. Germline CDR1 and CDR2: SGHTS and YDEGEE. The sample holds a few counts of this clonotype. J is TRBJ1-1 and V is TRBV5-8; 7 positions match TRBD1. This TCR came from a man over 45 who received an inactivated influenza vaccine. The sample here was CD4+ T cells sorted from PBMCs, taken around 5 days after vaccination. The CDR3, as DNA: TGTGCCAGTAAGAGGGAGGGGGCTCGGACTGAAGCTTTCTTT. Its protein is CASKREGARTEAFF.